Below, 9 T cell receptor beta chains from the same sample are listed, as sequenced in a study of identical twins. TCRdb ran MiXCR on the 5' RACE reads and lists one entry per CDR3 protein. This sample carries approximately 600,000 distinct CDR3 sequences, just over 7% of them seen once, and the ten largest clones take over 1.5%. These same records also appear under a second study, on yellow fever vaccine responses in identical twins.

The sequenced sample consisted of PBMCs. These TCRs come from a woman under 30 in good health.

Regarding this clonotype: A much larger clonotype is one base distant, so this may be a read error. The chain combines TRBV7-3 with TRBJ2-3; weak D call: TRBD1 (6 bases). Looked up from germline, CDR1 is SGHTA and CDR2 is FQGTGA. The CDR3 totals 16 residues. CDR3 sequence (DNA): TGTGCCAGCAGCTCCGCCGGGACAACAAGCACAGATACGCGGTATTTT. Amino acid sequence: CASSSAGTTSTDTRYF.

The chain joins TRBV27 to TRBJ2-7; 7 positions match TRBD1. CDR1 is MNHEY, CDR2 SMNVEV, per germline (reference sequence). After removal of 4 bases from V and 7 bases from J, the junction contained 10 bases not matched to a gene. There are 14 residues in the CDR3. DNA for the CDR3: TGTGCCAGCAGTTCAACCTGGACAGGCACGGAGCAGTACGTC. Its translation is CASSSTWTGTEQYV.

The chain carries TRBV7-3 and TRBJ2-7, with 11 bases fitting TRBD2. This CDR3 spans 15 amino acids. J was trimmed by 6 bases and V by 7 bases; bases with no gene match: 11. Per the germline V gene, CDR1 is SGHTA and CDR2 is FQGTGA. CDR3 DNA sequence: TGTGCCAGCAACCCTTTCACTAGCGGGAGAGGCGAGCAGTACTTC. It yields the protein CASNPFTSGRGEQYF.

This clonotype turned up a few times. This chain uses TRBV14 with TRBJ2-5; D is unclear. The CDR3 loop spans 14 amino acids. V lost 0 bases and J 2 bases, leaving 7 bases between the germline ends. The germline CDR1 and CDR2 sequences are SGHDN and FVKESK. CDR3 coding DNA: TGTGCCAGCAGCCAAGATGAGAAACAAGAGACCCAGTACTTC. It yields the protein CASSQDEKQETQYF.

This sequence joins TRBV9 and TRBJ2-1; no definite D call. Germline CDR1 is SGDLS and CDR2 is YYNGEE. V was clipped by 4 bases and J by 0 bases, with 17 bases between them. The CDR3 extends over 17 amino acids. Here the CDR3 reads CASSPRPFSSSYNEQFF. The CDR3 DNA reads TGTGCCAGCAGCCCACGGCCGTTTTCTAGCTCCTACAATGAGCAGTTCTTC.

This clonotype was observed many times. The CDR3 nucleotides are TGTTCCACGTCTCTAGGGGCGGTCACTGAAGCTTTCTTT. Amino acids: CSTSLGAVTEAFF. The chain combines TRBV7-9 with TRBJ1-1; tentative D call: TRBD1 (5 bases). CDR3 size: 13 residues. Germline V gene data show CDR1 as SEHNR and CDR2 as FQNEAQ (reference sequence). Based on the CDR3 plus reference TRBV7-9 and TRBJ1-1, the full variable domain is DTGVSQNPRHKITKRGQNVTFRCDPISEHNRLYWYRQTLGQGPEFLTYFQNEAQLEKSRLLSDRFSAERPKGSFSTLEIQRTEQGDSAMYLCSTSLGAVTEAFFGQGTRLTVV.

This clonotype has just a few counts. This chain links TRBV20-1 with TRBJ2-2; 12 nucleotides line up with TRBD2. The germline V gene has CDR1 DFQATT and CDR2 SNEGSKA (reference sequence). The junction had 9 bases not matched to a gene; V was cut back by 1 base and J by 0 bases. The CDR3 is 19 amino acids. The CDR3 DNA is TGCAGTGCTAGAGGTACTAGCGGGAGGTCCAAAACGAACACCGGGGAGCTGTTTTTT. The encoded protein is CSARGTSGRSKTNTGELFF.

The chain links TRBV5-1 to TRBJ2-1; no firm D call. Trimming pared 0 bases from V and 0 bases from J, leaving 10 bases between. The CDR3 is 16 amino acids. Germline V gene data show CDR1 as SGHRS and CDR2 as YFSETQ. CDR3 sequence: CASSLVYVRSYNEQFF. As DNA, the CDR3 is TGCGCCAGCAGCTTGGTTTACGTCCGCTCCTACAATGAGCAGTTCTTC. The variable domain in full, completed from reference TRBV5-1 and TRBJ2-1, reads KAGVTQTPRYLIKTRGQQVTLSCSPISGHRSVSWYQQTPGQGLQFLFEYFSETQRNKGNFPGRFSGRQFSNSRSEMNVSTLELGDSALYLCASSLVYVRSYNEQFFGPGTRLTVL.

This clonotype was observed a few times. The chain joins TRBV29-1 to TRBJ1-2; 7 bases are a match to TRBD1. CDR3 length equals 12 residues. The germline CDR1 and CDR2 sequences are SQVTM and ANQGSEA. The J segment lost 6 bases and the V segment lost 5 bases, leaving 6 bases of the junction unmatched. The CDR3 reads CSVFGTADGYTF. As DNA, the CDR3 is TGCAGCGTTTTCGGGACAGCGGATGGCTACACCTTC.